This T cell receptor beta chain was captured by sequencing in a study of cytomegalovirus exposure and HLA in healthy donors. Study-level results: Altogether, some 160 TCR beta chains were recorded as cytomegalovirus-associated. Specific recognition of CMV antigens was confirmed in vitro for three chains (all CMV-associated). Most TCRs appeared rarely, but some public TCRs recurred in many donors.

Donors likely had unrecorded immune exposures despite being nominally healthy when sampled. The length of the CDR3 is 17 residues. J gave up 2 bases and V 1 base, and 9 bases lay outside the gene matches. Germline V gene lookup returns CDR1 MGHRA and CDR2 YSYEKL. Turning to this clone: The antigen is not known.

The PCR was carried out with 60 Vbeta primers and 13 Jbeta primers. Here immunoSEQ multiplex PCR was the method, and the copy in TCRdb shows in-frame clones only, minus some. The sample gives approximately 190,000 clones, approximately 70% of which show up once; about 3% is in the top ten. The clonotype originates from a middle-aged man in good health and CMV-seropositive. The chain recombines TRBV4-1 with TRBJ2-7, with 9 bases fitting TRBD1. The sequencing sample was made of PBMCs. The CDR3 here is CASSQGPPGQGTYEQYF. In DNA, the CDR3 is TGCGCCAGCAGCCAAGGGCCACCGGGACAGGGCACCTACGAGCAGTACTTC.